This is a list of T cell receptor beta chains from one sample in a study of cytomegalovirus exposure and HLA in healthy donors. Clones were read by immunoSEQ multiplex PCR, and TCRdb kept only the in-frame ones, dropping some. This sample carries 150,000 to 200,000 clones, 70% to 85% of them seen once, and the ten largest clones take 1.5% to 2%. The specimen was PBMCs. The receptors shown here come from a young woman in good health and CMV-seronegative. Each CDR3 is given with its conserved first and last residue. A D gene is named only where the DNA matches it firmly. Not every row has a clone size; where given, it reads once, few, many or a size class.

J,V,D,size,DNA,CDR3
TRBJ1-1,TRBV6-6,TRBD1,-,TGTGCCAGCAGTTACGTAGGGGGCGCCCCCACTGAAGCTTTCTTT,CASSYVGGAPTEAFF
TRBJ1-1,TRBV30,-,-,TGTGCCTGGATTGAGGGTTTCGGGTTTGGAGCTTTCTTT,CAWIEGFGFGAFF
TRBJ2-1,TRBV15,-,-,TGTGCCACCAGCGGAGAGGAGAGCTCCTACAATGAGCAGTTCTTC,CATSGEESSYNEQFF
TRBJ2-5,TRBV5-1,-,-,TGCGCCAGCAGCTTTACCACAGGCCTCCAGGAGACCCAGTACTTC,CASSFTTGLQETQYF
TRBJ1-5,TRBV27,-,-,TGTGCCAGCAGTAGGGCAGGGTACTATAGCAATCAGCCCCAGCATTTT,CASSRAGYYSNQPQHF
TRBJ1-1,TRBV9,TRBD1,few,TGTGCCAGCAGCGCAGAACAGGGGGGGAACACTGAAGCTTTCTTT,CASSAEQGGNTEAFF
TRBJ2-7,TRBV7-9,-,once,TGTGCCAGCAGCCCAAAAGACAGCTTCCCGTACGAGCAGTACTTC,CASSPKDSFPYEQYF
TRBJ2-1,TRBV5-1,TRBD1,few,TGCGCCAGCAGCTTGAACCCACAGGGGGTAGATGAGCAGTTCTTC,CASSLNPQGVDEQFF
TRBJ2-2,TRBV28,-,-,TGTGCCAGCAGGGAGGGGGGGGAGTCCGGGGAGCTGTTTTTT,CASREGGESGELFF
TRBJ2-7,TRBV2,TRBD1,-,TGTGCCAGCAGGGGCGGACAGGGGGACCCCTACGAGCAGTACTTC,CASRGGQGDPYEQYF
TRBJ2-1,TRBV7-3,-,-,TGTGCCAGCAGCTCCACTAGTTTCAGGGAGCAGTTCTTC,CASSSTSFREQFF
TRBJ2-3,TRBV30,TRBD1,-,TGTGCCCGGAGGTTGGCAGGGGGCGACTTAATTACAGATACGCAGTATTTT,CARRLAGGDLITDTQYF
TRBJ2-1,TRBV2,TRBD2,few,TGTGCCAGCAGTGATCTGGGGGGGGGTAATGAGCAGTTCTTC,CASSDLGGGNEQFF
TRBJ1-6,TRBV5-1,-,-,TGCGCCAGCAGCTTGGGTAACTATAATTCACCCCTCCACTTT,CASSLGNYNSPLHF
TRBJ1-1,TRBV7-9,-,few,TGTTCCAGCAGCTCTTCTACGGCTGAAGCTTTCTTT,CSSSSSTAEAFF
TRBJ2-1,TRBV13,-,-,TGTGCCAGCAGCATGAACACGGGGGATGAGCAGTTCTTC,CASSMNTGDEQFF
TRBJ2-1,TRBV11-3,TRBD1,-,TGTGCCAGCAGCCTGGGGACAGGTATTGGCAATGAGCAGTTCTTC,CASSLGTGIGNEQFF
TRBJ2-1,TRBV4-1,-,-,TGCGCCAGCAGCCAAGGACGGGTCAATGAGCAGTTCTTC,CASSQGRVNEQFF
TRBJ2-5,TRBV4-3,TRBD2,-,TGCGCCAGCAGCCAGACCGGGACTAGTGGGGAGACCCAGTACTTC,CASSQTGTSGETQYF
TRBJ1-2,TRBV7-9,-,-,TGTGCCAGCAGCTTAGCGGCAGCTAACTATGGCTACACCTTC,CASSLAAANYGYTF
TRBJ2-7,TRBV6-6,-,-,TGTGCCAGCAGCCCGTTTGAGTTACCCTCCTACGAGCAGTACTTC,CASSPFELPSYEQYF
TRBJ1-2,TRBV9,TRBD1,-,TGTGCCAGCAGCTCAGGGGGGACGGTTATCGGCTACCCCTTC,CASSSGGTVIGYPF
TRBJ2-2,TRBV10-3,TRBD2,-,TGTGCCATCAGTGCTTCCGGGACTAGCGGGACCACTCACACCGGGGAGCTGTTTTTT,CAISASGTSGTTHTGELFF
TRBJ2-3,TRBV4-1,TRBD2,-,TGCGCCAGCAGCCAAGTCTACCTAGCGGGGGGGCGTGCGGATACGCAGTATTTT,CASSQVYLAGGRADTQYF
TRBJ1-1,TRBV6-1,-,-,TGTGCCAGCCGGTGGGTGGTGCGGGAGAACACTGAAGCTTTCTTT,CASRWVVRENTEAFF